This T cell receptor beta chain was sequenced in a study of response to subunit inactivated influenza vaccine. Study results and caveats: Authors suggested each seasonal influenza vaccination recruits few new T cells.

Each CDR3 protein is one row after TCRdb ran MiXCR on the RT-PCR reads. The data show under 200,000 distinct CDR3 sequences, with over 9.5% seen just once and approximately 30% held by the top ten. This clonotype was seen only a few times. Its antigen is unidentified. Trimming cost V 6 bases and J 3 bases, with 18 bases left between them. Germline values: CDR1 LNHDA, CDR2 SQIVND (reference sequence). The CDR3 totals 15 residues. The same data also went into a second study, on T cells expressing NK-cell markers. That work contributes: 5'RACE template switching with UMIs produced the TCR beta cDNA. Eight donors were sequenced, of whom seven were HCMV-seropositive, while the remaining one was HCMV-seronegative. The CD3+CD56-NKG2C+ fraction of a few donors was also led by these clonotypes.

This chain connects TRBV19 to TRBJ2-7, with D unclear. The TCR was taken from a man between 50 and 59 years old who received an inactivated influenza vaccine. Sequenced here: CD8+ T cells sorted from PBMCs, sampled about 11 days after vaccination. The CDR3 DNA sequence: TGTGCCAGTAGATCCACTTCGCCATGGGGCTACGAGCAGTACTTC. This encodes CASRSTSPWGYEQYF.